This is a list of T cell receptor beta chains from one sample in a study of T-cell memory formation after mild COVID-19. TCRdb itself ran the 5' RACE reads through MiXCR, one entry per CDR3 protein. This table holds 470,000 or so distinct CDR3 sequences, approximately 19% found once. Sequenced sample: PBMCs or a T cell subset sorted from them (not recorded which). The receptor source for this set is a man in his late teens or twenties who had mild COVID-19 (a few samples of this study predate the infection). Cell type and time point are not known. Both conserved end residues are part of each CDR3. The D gene is left open where the match is weak. Clone size appears in some rows only: once, few, many, or a class for an expanded clone.

J: TRBJ2-1
V: TRBV6-1
size: NA
D: NA
length: 11
DNA: TGTGCCAGCAGAACACGGAATGAGCAGTTCTTC
CDR3: CASRTRNEQFF

J: TRBJ1-1
V: TRBV27
size: NA
D: NA
length: 14
DNA: TGTGCCAGCAGTTTAAGGGTGAGGAGAACTGAAGCTTTCTTT
CDR3: CASSLRVRRTEAFF

J: TRBJ1-3
V: TRBV5-6
size: NA
D: NA
length: 15
DNA: TGTGCCAGCAGCTACCGGTTGGGCTCTGGAAACACCATATATTTT
CDR3: CASSYRLGSGNTIYF

J: TRBJ1-2
V: TRBV9
size: NA
D: TRBD1
length: 15
DNA: TGTGCCAGCAGCCCACGGACAGGGTATAACTATGGCTACACCTTC
CDR3: CASSPRTGYNYGYTF

J: TRBJ1-2
V: TRBV7-9
size: few
D: NA
length: 13
DNA: TGTGCCAGCAGCTTAGCAGGGGTTGGTGGCTACACCTTC
CDR3: CASSLAGVGGYTF

J: TRBJ1-1
V: TRBV29-1
size: few
D: TRBD1
length: 16
DNA: TGCAGCGTTGACTCATACGGACAGGGGTCGAACACTGAAGCTTTCTTT
CDR3: CSVDSYGQGSNTEAFF

J: TRBJ1-4
V: TRBV15
size: NA
D: NA
length: 14
DNA: TGTGCCACCAGCAGAGATAGGGGTCGGGAAAAACTGTTTTTT
CDR3: CATSRDRGREKLFF

J: TRBJ2-5
V: TRBV10-3
size: few
D: NA
length: 14
DNA: TGTGCCCCCCGGGGAGCGGAGCCACAAGAGACCCAGTACTTC
CDR3: CAPRGAEPQETQYF

J: TRBJ1-2
V: TRBV12-3/TRBV12-4
size: many
D: NA
length: 14
DNA: TGTGCCAGCAGTTTAGCCACGGCCACATATGGCTACACCTTC
CDR3: CASSLATATYGYTF

J: TRBJ2-1
V: TRBV29-1
size: few
D: NA
length: 11
DNA: TGCAGCGTTGACAGGGACAATGAGCAGTTCTTC
CDR3: CSVDRDNEQFF

J: TRBJ1-1
V: TRBV7-9
size: NA
D: TRBD1
length: 12
DNA: TGTGCCAGCAGCTCTCCGGGACAGGAGGCTTTCTTT
CDR3: CASSSPGQEAFF

J: TRBJ1-1
V: TRBV6-2/TRBV6-3
size: few
D: NA
length: 16
DNA: TGTGCCAGCAGTTACTCTCCAGGGCGTAGGGTCACTGAAGCTTTCTTT
CDR3: CASSYSPGRRVTEAFF

J: TRBJ1-2
V: TRBV29-1
size: NA
D: NA
length: 14
DNA: TGCAGCGTTGAAAACCCGCCGGCTTCGATGGGCTACACCTTC
CDR3: CSVENPPASMGYTF

J: TRBJ1-4
V: TRBV9
size: NA
D: TRBD1
length: 18
DNA: TGTGCCAGCAGCCCCGGACAGGTTAATATTGCAACTAATGAAAAACTGTTTTTT
CDR3: CASSPGQVNIATNEKLFF

J: TRBJ2-2
V: TRBV4-3
size: few
D: NA
length: 16
DNA: TGCGCCAGCAGCCAAGGGACTGGGGAAAACACCGGGGAGCTGTTTTTT
CDR3: CASSQGTGENTGELFF

J: TRBJ2-1
V: TRBV7-3
size: many
D: NA
length: 12
DNA: TGTGCCAGCAGTTCACAGGGCTATGAGCAGTTCTTC
CDR3: CASSSQGYEQFF

J: TRBJ1-3
V: TRBV4-3
size: once
D: NA
length: 18
DNA: TGCGCCAGCAGCCAAGAGGGGGTTCTGGGGGACTCTGGAAACACCATATATTTT
CDR3: CASSQEGVLGDSGNTIYF

J: TRBJ2-7
V: TRBV6-5
size: NA
D: NA
length: 13
DNA: TGTGCCAGCAGACCACAGGGGAGGGGCGAGCAGTACTTC
CDR3: CASRPQGRGEQYF

J: TRBJ2-7
V: TRBV4-3
size: many
D: TRBD2
length: 16
DNA: TGCGCCAGCAGCCCCTCGCTTGCTAGCGGGGCCTACGAGCAGTACTTC
CDR3: CASSPSLASGAYEQYF

J: TRBJ1-2
V: TRBV6-5
size: few
D: NA
length: 13
DNA: TGTGCCAGCAGTCCCCCAGAGGTTTATGGCTACACCTTC
CDR3: CASSPPEVYGYTF

J: TRBJ2-1
V: TRBV14
size: NA
D: NA
length: 14
DNA: TGTGCCAGCAGCCAATGGGGGAACGACAATGAGCAGTTCTTC
CDR3: CASSQWGNDNEQFF

J: TRBJ1-1
V: TRBV9
size: few
D: NA
length: 14
DNA: TGTGCCAGCAGCGTAGAGGGGGTCGGAACTGAAGCTTTCTTT
CDR3: CASSVEGVGTEAFF

J: TRBJ1-4
V: TRBV12-3/TRBV12-4
size: many
D: NA
length: 15
DNA: TGTGCCAGCAATGATTCCCGGGACCCATCACAGAAACTGTTTTTT
CDR3: CASNDSRDPSQKLFF

J: TRBJ1-2
V: TRBV12-3/TRBV12-4
size: NA
D: TRBD1
length: 15
DNA: TGTGCCAGCAGTTTAGGGGCAGGGGGGACATATGGCTACACCTTC
CDR3: CASSLGAGGTYGYTF

J: TRBJ2-3
V: TRBV4-1
size: few
D: NA
length: 15
DNA: TGCGCCAGCAGCCTGGTCACCTCTGACACAGATACGCAGTATTTT
CDR3: CASSLVTSDTDTQYF

J: TRBJ1-5
V: TRBV7-8
size: many
D: TRBD1
length: 18
DNA: TGTGCCAGCAGCCCCAGGGACAGGAGTGGATATAGCAATCAGCCCCAGCATTTT
CDR3: CASSPRDRSGYSNQPQHF

J: TRBJ1-2
V: TRBV12-3/TRBV12-4
size: few
D: NA
length: 13
DNA: TGTGCCAGCAGCGCTGACGGGCTCTATGGCTACACCTTC
CDR3: CASSADGLYGYTF

J: TRBJ1-2
V: TRBV4-1
size: NA
D: NA
length: 12
DNA: TGCGCCAGCAGTCCTGACAGATATGGCTACACCTTC
CDR3: CASSPDRYGYTF

J: TRBJ1-1
V: TRBV4-2
size: NA
D: NA
length: 15
DNA: TGTGCCAGCAGCCAAGAAGCAGGGAGGAACACTGAAGCTTTCTTT
CDR3: CASSQEAGRNTEAFF

J: TRBJ2-2
V: TRBV7-3
size: NA
D: TRBD1
length: 14
DNA: TGTGCCAGCAGACCTACAGGGGTGAACGGGGAGCTGTTTTTT
CDR3: CASRPTGVNGELFF

J: TRBJ2-7
V: TRBV23-1
size: few
D: NA
length: 16
DNA: TGCGCCAGCAGTCCGGACCCTCCGATCTGGCTCTACGAGCAGTACTTC
CDR3: CASSPDPPIWLYEQYF

J: TRBJ2-5
V: TRBV5-4
size: NA
D: NA
length: 13
DNA: TGTGCCACCCGCCCAGCGTTCCAAGAGACCCAGTACTTC
CDR3: CATRPAFQETQYF

J: TRBJ1-1
V: TRBV7-2
size: few
D: NA
length: 13
DNA: TGTGCCAGCAGCTTAGGGGGGCCCCGATTAGCTTTCTTT
CDR3: CASSLGGPRLAFF

J: TRBJ1-2
V: TRBV6-5
size: few
D: TRBD1
length: 14
DNA: TGTGCCAGCAGTTACCGGACAGGGGGGTATGGCTACACCTTC
CDR3: CASSYRTGGYGYTF

J: TRBJ2-6
V: TRBV20-1
size: many
D: TRBD2
length: 15
DNA: TGCAGTGCTAGAGATGGGGGGGCTGGGGCCAACGTCCTGACTTTC
CDR3: CSARDGGAGANVLTF

J: TRBJ2-7
V: TRBV3-1
size: NA
D: NA
length: 11
DNA: TGTGCCAGCAGCCAAACTAACGAGCAGTACTTC
CDR3: CASSQTNEQYF

J: TRBJ2-1
V: TRBV28
size: NA
D: NA
length: 13
DNA: TGTGCCAGCATTCATCCGGCCAATGGGGAGCAGTTCTTC
CDR3: CASIHPANGEQFF

J: TRBJ1-1
V: TRBV6-6
size: NA
D: NA
length: 18
DNA: TGTGCCAGCAGTTACGGGGGGGCCAGCGCTCGTATGAACACTGAAGCTTTCTTT
CDR3: CASSYGGASARMNTEAFF

J: TRBJ2-2
V: TRBV7-2
size: many
D: NA
length: 14
DNA: TGTGCCAGCAGCTTAGAAGGAGTCACCGGGGAGCTGTTTTTT
CDR3: CASSLEGVTGELFF

J: TRBJ1-2
V: TRBV7-2
size: NA
D: TRBD1
length: 13
DNA: TGTGCCAGCAGCCCGGGACAGGGGGTTGGCTACACCTTC
CDR3: CASSPGQGVGYTF

J: TRBJ2-1
V: TRBV5-1
size: NA
D: TRBD2
length: 14
DNA: TGCGCCAGCAGCTCAGCGGGGGTGCTCAATGAGCAGTTCTTC
CDR3: CASSSAGVLNEQFF

J: TRBJ1-4
V: TRBV12-3/TRBV12-4
size: few
D: TRBD1
length: 15
DNA: TGTGCCAGCACCCTAAACAGGGGAGGGGGTGAAAAACTGTTTTTT
CDR3: CASTLNRGGGEKLFF

J: TRBJ1-2
V: TRBV6-1
size: NA
D: TRBD1
length: 15
DNA: TGTGCCAGCACCCAAGGGACAGTACCTTTCTATGGCTACACCTTC
CDR3: CASTQGTVPFYGYTF

J: TRBJ2-1
V: TRBV29-1
size: NA
D: NA
length: 16
DNA: TGCAGCGTTGGAGGGGAAGCCGGGCAGATCTACAATGAGCAGTTCTTC
CDR3: CSVGGEAGQIYNEQFF

J: TRBJ2-4
V: TRBV7-8
size: NA
D: NA
length: 17
DNA: TGTGCCAGCAGCCCTGGGACTTTGCCCGGTGGCAAAAACATTCAGTACTTC
CDR3: CASSPGTLPGGKNIQYF

J: TRBJ2-1
V: TRBV12-3/TRBV12-4
size: NA
D: TRBD2
length: 18
DNA: TGTGCCAGCAGAGGGACTAGCGGGGGGCTGAGCTCCTACAATGAGCAGTTCTTC
CDR3: CASRGTSGGLSSYNEQFF

J: TRBJ2-3
V: TRBV14
size: many
D: NA
length: 17
DNA: TGTGCCAGCAGCCAAGCGTCGCGGGGTTGGGGCACAGATACGCAGTATTTT
CDR3: CASSQASRGWGTDTQYF

J: TRBJ1-1
V: TRBV5-5
size: NA
D: NA
length: 16
DNA: TGTGCCAGCAGCTACATACCCGGACCCATGAACACTGAAGCTTTCTTT
CDR3: CASSYIPGPMNTEAFF

J: TRBJ1-6
V: TRBV7-9
size: NA
D: NA
length: 15
DNA: TGTGCCAGCAGCTTACAACCCGGGGGAAATTCACCCCTCCACTTT
CDR3: CASSLQPGGNSPLHF

J: TRBJ1-1
V: TRBV5-1
size: many
D: TRBD1
length: 19
DNA: TGCGCCAGCAGCTTGGGGGTTATCAGTGCCGGGACAGGGAGGACTGAAGCTTTCTTT
CDR3: CASSLGVISAGTGRTEAFF

J: TRBJ2-5
V: TRBV7-9
size: few
D: NA
length: 14
DNA: TGTGCCAGCAGCTTTTACTCGTACCAAGAGACCCAGTACTTC
CDR3: CASSFYSYQETQYF

J: TRBJ2-5
V: TRBV10-3
size: NA
D: NA
length: 14
DNA: TGTGCCATCAAGCGGGCAGGGAACCAAGAGACCCAGTACTTC
CDR3: CAIKRAGNQETQYF

J: TRBJ1-1
V: TRBV5-1
size: many
D: TRBD1
length: 15
DNA: TGCGCCAGCAGCTTGGCCCTTACAGGGGACACTGAAGCTTTCTTT
CDR3: CASSLALTGDTEAFF

J: TRBJ1-2
V: TRBV4-1
size: few
D: NA
length: 13
DNA: TGCGCCAGCAAGGGGATTTCGGACTATGGCTACACCTTC
CDR3: CASKGISDYGYTF

J: TRBJ1-1
V: TRBV5-4
size: NA
D: NA
length: 14
DNA: TGTGCCAGCAGCGTGAGGGGAGCGAACACTGAAGCTTTCTTT
CDR3: CASSVRGANTEAFF

J: TRBJ1-1
V: TRBV10-3
size: few
D: NA
length: 13
DNA: TGTGCCATCAGTGCGAATGTAGGGACTGAAGCTTTCTTT
CDR3: CAISANVGTEAFF

J: TRBJ2-5
V: TRBV4-3
size: few
D: TRBD1
length: 15
DNA: TGCGCCAGCAGCCAAGATAGACAGGGGGCGAAGACCCAGTACTTC
CDR3: CASSQDRQGAKTQYF

J: TRBJ2-5
V: TRBV9
size: NA
D: NA
length: 14
DNA: TGTGCCAGCAGCGTAGGTTCCGACCAAGAGACCCAGTACTTC
CDR3: CASSVGSDQETQYF